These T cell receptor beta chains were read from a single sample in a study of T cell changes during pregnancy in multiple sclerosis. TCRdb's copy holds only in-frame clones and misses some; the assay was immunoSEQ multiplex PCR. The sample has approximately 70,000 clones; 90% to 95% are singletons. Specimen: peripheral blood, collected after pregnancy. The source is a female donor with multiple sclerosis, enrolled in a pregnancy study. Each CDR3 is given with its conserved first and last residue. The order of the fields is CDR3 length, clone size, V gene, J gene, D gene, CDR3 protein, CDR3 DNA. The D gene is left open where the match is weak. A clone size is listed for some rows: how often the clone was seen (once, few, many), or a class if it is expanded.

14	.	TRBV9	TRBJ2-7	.	CASSVGTSTGEQYF	TGTGCCAGCAGCGTTGGGACTTCAACGGGGGAGCAGTACTTC
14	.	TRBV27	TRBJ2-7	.	CASSYRAGTYEQYF	TGTGCCAGCAGTTACCGGGCAGGGACCTACGAGCAGTACTTC
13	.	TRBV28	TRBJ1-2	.	CASSFDGSYGYTF	TGTGCCAGCAGTTTCGACGGGTCATATGGCTACACCTTC
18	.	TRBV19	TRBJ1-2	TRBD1	CASKDSGTGVPALYGYTF	TGTGCCAGTAAGGATTCGGGGACAGGGGTTCCGGCCCTCTATGGCTACACCTTC
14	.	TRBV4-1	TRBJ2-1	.	CASSQVSRGNEQFF	TGCGCCAGCAGCCAAGTATCTAGGGGAAATGAGCAGTTCTTC
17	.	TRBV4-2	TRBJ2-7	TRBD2	CASSQDFGSGSFYEQYF	TGTGCCAGCAGCCAAGATTTCGGCAGCGGGAGCTTCTACGAGCAGTACTTC
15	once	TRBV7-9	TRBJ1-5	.	CASSSSGGGNQPQHF	TGTGCCAGCAGCTCCAGCGGCGGGGGCAATCAGCCCCAGCATTTT
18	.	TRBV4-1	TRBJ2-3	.	CASSQAVIAQSGADTQYF	TGCGCCAGCAGCCAAGCTGTCATAGCTCAATCCGGTGCAGATACGCAGTATTTT
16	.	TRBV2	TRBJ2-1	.	CASSELGRDSYNEQFF	TGTGCCAGCAGTGAATTAGGGCGGGATTCCTACAATGAGCAGTTCTTC
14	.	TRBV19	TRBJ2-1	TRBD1	CASSTGGTIEEQFF	TGTGCCAGTAGTACAGGGGGAACGATAGAGGAGCAGTTCTTC
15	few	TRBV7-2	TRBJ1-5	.	CASSLDGSRYQPQHF	TGTGCCAGCAGCTTAGACGGGTCCCGTTACCAGCCCCAGCATTTT
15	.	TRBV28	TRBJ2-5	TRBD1	CASRVPGQGQRTQYF	TGTGCCAGCAGGGTACCGGGACAGGGTCAGAGGACCCAGTACTTC
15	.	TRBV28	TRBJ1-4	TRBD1	CASSLTGTGNEKLFF	TGTGCCAGCAGTTTAACCGGGACAGGGAATGAAAAACTGTTTTTT
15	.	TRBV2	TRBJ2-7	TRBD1	CASSIQGAPTYEQYF	TGTGCCAGCAGTATACAGGGGGCTCCCACCTACGAGCAGTACTTC
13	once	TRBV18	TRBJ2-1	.	CASSPPPVGEQFF	TGTGCCAGCTCACCACCGCCGGTCGGGGAGCAGTTCTTC
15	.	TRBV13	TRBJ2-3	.	CASSSPGGRTDTQYF	TGTGCCAGCAGCTCCCCAGGCGGGCGCACAGATACGCAGTATTTT
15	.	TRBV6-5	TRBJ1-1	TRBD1	CASSKPGQGNTEAFF	TGTGCCAGCAGTAAACCGGGACAGGGGAACACTGAAGCTTTCTTT
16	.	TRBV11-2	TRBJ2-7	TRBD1	CASSPEGGKSTYEQYF	TGTGCCAGCAGCCCGGAAGGGGGCAAATCCACCTACGAGCAGTACTTC
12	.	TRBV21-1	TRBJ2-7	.	CASARAGYEQYF	TGTGCCAGCGCGCGGGCTGGCTACGAGCAGTACTTC
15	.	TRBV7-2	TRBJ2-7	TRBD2	CASSLGGRARWEQYF	TGTGCCAGCAGCTTAGGCGGGAGGGCCAGGTGGGAGCAGTACTTC
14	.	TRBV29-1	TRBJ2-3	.	CSVEGGSNVDTQYF	TGCAGCGTTGAAGGTGGTTCTAATGTGGATACGCAGTATTTT
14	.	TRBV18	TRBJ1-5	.	CASSWREGDQPQHF	TGTGCCAGCTCTTGGAGAGAGGGTGATCAGCCCCAGCATTTT
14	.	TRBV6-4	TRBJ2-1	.	CASSELGRVGKQFF	TGTGCCAGCAGTGAGTTGGGGAGAGTCGGTAAGCAGTTCTTC
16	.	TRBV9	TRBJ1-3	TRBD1	CASSRSPQGDGNTIYF	TGTGCCAGCAGCAGATCCCCCCAGGGGGATGGAAACACCATATATTTT
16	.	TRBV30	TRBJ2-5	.	CAWTPGEGERVETQYF	TGTGCCTGGACCCCCGGGGAGGGGGAGAGGGTAGAGACCCAGTACTTC
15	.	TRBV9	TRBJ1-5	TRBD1	CASSSTGGYNQPQHF	TGTGCCAGCAGCTCGACAGGGGGTTACAATCAGCCCCAGCATTTT
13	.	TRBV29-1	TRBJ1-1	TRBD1	CSVLGQLNTEAFF	TGCAGCGTACTGGGACAGCTGAACACTGAAGCTTTCTTT
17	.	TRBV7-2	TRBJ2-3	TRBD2	CASSLKVLAGDTDTQYF	TGTGCCAGCAGCTTAAAGGTGCTAGCGGGAGACACAGATACGCAGTATTTT
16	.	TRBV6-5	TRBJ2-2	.	CASSSADSANTGELFF	TGTGCCAGCAGTTCGGCAGACAGCGCGAACACCGGGGAGCTGTTTTTT
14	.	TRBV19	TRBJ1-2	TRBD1	CASSPDRGAYGYTF	TGTGCCAGTAGTCCCGACAGGGGGGCATATGGCTACACCTTC
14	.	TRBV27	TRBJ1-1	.	CASSVDRMNTEAFF	TGTGCCAGCTCCGTCGACAGGATGAACACTGAAGCTTTCTTT
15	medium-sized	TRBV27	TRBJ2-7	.	CASSSVRYPRREQYF	TGTGCCAGCAGCAGCGTCCGCTACCCTCGGAGGGAGCAGTACTTC
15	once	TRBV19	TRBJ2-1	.	CASSLGRGSYNEQFF	TGTGCCAGTAGCTTGGGCAGGGGTTCCTACAATGAGCAGTTCTTC
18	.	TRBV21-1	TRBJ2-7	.	CASSKEDEFGGRRNEQYF	TGTGCCAGCAGCAAAGAAGATGAGTTCGGCGGGAGAAGAAACGAGCAGTACTTC
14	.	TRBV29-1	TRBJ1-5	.	CSVEEKGSNQPQHF	TGCAGCGTTGAAGAAAAGGGGAGCAATCAGCCCCAGCATTTT
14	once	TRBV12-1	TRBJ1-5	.	CASSFNLSNQPQHF	TGTGCCAGCAGCTTTAATCTTAGCAATCAGCCCCAGCATTTT
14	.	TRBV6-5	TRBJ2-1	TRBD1	CASSLGGRYNEQFF	TGTGCCAGCAGTTTAGGGGGCCGGTACAATGAGCAGTTCTTC
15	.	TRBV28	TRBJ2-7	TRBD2	CASRSSGTDSYEQYF	TGTGCCAGCAGGTCTAGCGGGACCGACTCCTACGAGCAGTACTTC
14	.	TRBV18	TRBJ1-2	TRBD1	CASSPGQTNYGYTF	TGTGCCAGCTCACCGGGACAGACCAACTATGGCTACACCTTC
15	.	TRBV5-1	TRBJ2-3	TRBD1	CASSLQGESTDTQYF	TGCGCCAGCAGCTTACAGGGGGAGAGCACAGATACGCAGTATTTT
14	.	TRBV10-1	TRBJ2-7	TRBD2	CASSDSGRPLEQYF	TGCGCCAGCAGTGATAGCGGGAGGCCACTCGAGCAGTACTTC
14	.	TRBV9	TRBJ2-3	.	CASSVALDTDTQYF	TGTGCCAGCAGCGTAGCACTAGACACAGATACGCAGTATTTT
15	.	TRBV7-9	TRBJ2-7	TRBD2	CASSPLAGGGYEQYF	TGTGCCAGCAGCCCCCTAGCGGGAGGAGGATACGAGCAGTACTTC
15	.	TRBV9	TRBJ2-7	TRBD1	CASSLSPTGVYEQYF	TGTGCCAGCAGCCTGAGCCCCACAGGGGTCTACGAGCAGTACTTC
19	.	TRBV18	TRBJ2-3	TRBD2	CASSPPLAGGQTRTDTQYF	TGTGCCAGCTCACCACCTTTAGCGGGAGGGCAGACTCGCACAGATACGCAGTATTTT
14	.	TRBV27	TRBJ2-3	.	CAIGYRGITDTQYF	TGTGCCATAGGATATAGGGGGATAACAGATACGCAGTATTTT
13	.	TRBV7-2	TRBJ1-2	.	CASSLTFEYGYTF	TGTGCCAGCAGCTTAACCTTTGAGTATGGCTACACCTTC
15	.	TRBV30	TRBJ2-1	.	CAWREGLLSYNEQFF	TGTGCCTGGAGGGAGGGACTCCTCTCCTACAATGAGCAGTTCTTC